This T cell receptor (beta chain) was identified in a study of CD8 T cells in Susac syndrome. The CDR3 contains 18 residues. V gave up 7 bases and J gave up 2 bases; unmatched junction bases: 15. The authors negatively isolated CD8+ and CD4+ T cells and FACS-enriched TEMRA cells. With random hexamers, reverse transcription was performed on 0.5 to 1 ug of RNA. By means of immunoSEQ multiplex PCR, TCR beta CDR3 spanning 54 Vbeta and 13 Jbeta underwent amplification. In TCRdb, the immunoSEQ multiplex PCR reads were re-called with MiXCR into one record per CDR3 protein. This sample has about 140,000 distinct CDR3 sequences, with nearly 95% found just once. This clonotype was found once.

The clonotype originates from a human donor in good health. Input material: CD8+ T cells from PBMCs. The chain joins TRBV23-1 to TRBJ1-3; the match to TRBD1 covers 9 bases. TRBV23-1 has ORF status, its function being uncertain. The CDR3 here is CASIQDRGFAGPGNTIYF. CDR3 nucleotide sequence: TGCGCCAGCATACAGGACAGGGGCTTTGCTGGGCCTGGAAACACCATATATTTT.